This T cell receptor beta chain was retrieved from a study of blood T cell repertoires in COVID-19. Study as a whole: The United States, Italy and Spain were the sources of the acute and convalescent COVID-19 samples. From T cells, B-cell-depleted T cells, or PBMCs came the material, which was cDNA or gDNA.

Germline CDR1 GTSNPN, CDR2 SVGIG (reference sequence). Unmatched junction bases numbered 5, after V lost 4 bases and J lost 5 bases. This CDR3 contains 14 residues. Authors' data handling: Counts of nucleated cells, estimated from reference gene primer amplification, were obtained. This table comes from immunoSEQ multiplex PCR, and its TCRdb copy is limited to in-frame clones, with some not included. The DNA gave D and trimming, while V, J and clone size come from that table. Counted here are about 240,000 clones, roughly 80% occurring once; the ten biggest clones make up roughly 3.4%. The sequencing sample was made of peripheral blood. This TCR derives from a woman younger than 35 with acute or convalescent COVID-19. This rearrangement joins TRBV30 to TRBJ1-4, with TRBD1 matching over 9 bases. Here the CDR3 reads CAWKSGTGNEKLFF. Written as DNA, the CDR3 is TGTGCCTGGAAGTCTGGGACAGGGAATGAAAAACTGTTTTTT.